This TCR beta chain is drawn from a study of blood T cell repertoires in COVID-19. Study in general: There were acute and convalescent COVID-19 samples, and they came from the United States, Italy and Spain. Sources were T cells, B-cell-depleted T cells, or PBMCs; the material itself was cDNA or gDNA.

Per the original methods: From reference gene primer amplification, estimates of nucleated cell counts were derived. The protocol was immunoSEQ multiplex PCR, while the TCRdb copy is restricted to in-frame clones and leaves out a portion. The DNA was the basis for D and trimming; V, J and clone size are from that table. This repertoire shows roughly 42,000 clones, over 70% found once; its top ten account for approximately 33%. The CDR3 has 15 residues. Germline loops: CDR1 SGHTA, CDR2 FQGNSA. Unmatched junction bases numbered 5, after V lost 0 bases and J lost 6 bases. The chain is built from TRBV7-2 and TRBJ2-1, with 7 bases matching TRBD2. The sequence came from a woman older than 75 with acute or convalescent COVID-19. The source material was peripheral blood. CDR3 nucleotide sequence: TGTGCCAGCAGCTTAGCGGGAGGGCCTTTCAATGAGCAGTTCTTC. This translates into CASSLAGGPFNEQFF.